This is a list of T cell receptor beta chains from one sample in a study of blood T cell repertoires in COVID-19. Measured with immunoSEQ multiplex PCR; TCRdb has only the in-frame clones, and not every one. The sample yields 150,000 or so clones, 88% seen once. The sequencing input was PBMCs or T cells enriched from blood (not recorded which). These receptors originate from a woman aged 25 to 45 with acute COVID-19. The CDR3 runs from the conserved cysteine through the conserved F or W. A D gene is named only where the DNA matches it firmly. Rows may omit the clone size; those that give it use once, few, many or a size class.

TRBJ2-7,TRBV18,.,13,.,TGTGCCAGCTCACCTGAGGGAGGATACGAGCAGTACTTC,CASSPEGGYEQYF
TRBJ1-3,TRBV18,TRBD1,16,.,TGTGCCAGCTCACTTACCGGGACAGTCTCTGGAAACACCATATATTTT,CASSLTGTVSGNTIYF
TRBJ1-2,TRBV4-3,TRBD1,14,.,TGCGCCAGCAGTCTCAGGGGGACACACTATGGCTACACCTTC,CASSLRGTHYGYTF
TRBJ2-3,TRBV27,.,13,.,TGTGCCAGCAGTTCTAGAACAACAGATACGCAGTATTTT,CASSSRTTDTQYF
TRBJ1-4,TRBV9,.,17,few,TGTGCCAGCAGCGTATTAGGGGGATCTGCAACTAATGAAAAACTGTTTTTT,CASSVLGGSATNEKLFF
TRBJ2-6,TRBV6-5,.,15,.,TGTGCCAGCAGGCGACAGTTCTCTGGGGCCAACGTCCTGACTTTC,CASRRQFSGANVLTF
TRBJ2-1,TRBV5-1,TRBD1,15,few,TGCGCCAGCAGCTTGGAGGGACAGGGTTTTCATGAGCAGTTCTTC,CASSLEGQGFHEQFF
TRBJ2-3,TRBV6-5,TRBD2,15,.,TGTGCCAGCAGTTACTCTGGGGGGGACACAGATACGCAGTATTTT,CASSYSGGDTDTQYF
TRBJ2-7,TRBV3-1/TRBV3-2,TRBD2,18,.,TGTGCCAGCAGCCCAGGGAGACTAGCGGAGCTTTCCTCCTACGAGCAGTACTTC,CASSPGRLAELSSYEQYF
TRBJ1-5,TRBV2,TRBD1,13,.,TGTGCCAGCCGGGACAGCAGCAATCAGCCCCAGCATTTT,CASRDSSNQPQHF
TRBJ2-1,TRBV18,.,13,.,TGTGCCAGCTCACCGGACACCTACAATGAGCAGTTCTTC,CASSPDTYNEQFF
TRBJ2-7,TRBV28,.,13,.,TGTGCCAGCAGTTTACAGGTTCTTTACGAGCAGTACTTC,CASSLQVLYEQYF
TRBJ1-2,TRBV10-3,.,14,once,TGTGCCATCAGTGATTCTAATGCAGGGGAGGGCTACACCTTC,CAISDSNAGEGYTF
TRBJ2-2,TRBV6-5,TRBD2,15,few,TGTGCCAGCAGTCCCCTAGCGGGAGGGCCCGGGGAGCTGTTTTTT,CASSPLAGGPGELFF
TRBJ2-5,TRBV7-3,.,13,.,TGTGCCAGCAGCGCCGGGTGGGAGGAGACCCAGTACTTC,CASSAGWEETQYF
TRBJ2-1,TRBV9,.,14,.,TGTGCCAGCAGCCAGACAGGAGTGAATAATGAGCAGTTCTTC,CASSQTGVNNEQFF
TRBJ2-1,TRBV12-5,.,15,.,TGTGCTAGTGGTTCAATACAGGGAAACGTGACTGAGCAGTTCTTC,CASGSIQGNVTEQFF
TRBJ1-3,TRBV29-1,TRBD1,14,.,TGCAGCCCAGCCCCCGGGACAGGGAGAAACACCATATATTTT,CSPAPGTGRNTIYF
TRBJ1-4,TRBV30,TRBD1,14,.,TGTGCCTGGAGTTTCGGGGGGACAGGTGAAAAACTGTTTTTT,CAWSFGGTGEKLFF
TRBJ1-6,TRBV27,.,16,.,TGTGCCAGCAGTTTATCTCGAGGCGGCCTAAATTCACCCCTCCACTTT,CASSLSRGGLNSPLHF
TRBJ1-2,TRBV12-3/TRBV12-4,.,13,.,TGTGCCAGCAGTTTAGGGTCTGGCCTGGGCTACACCTTC,CASSLGSGLGYTF
TRBJ2-1,TRBV13,.,17,.,TGTGCCAGCAGCCCCGCTCCTCTAGCGCGCACTGGAGCTGAGCAGTTCTTC,CASSPAPLARTGAEQFF
TRBJ1-4,TRBV5-5,.,14,.,TGTGCCAGCAGCTTGGTTGCGACTTCACGGGAACTGTTTTTT,CASSLVATSRELFF
TRBJ1-3,TRBV7-2,TRBD1,16,once,TGTGCCAGCAGCTACAGGGGGCCGCTACCAGGTGGCACCATATATTTT,CASSYRGPLPGGTIYF
TRBJ2-1,TRBV4-3,.,13,.,TGCGCCAGCAGCCAAGAGATTCTAGGTGAGCAGTTCTTC,CASSQEILGEQFF
TRBJ2-5,TRBV7-2,.,13,.,TGTGCCACCCTGAGGGCGGTGGGGGAGACCCAGTACTTC,CATLRAVGETQYF
TRBJ1-2,TRBV5-4,.,15,.,TGTGCCAGCAGCTTGGGTGCAGGGGATACCTATGGCTACACCTTC,CASSLGAGDTYGYTF
TRBJ2-2,TRBV19,.,12,once,TGTGCCAGCAGAAGCCCGGGCGGGGAGCTGTTTTTT,CASRSPGGELFF
TRBJ1-4,TRBV5-4,.,14,.,TGTGCCAGCGGCAAGGGGGTGGCTAATGAAAAACTGTTTTTT,CASGKGVANEKLFF
TRBJ2-6,TRBV27,.,15,.,TGTGCCAGCAGTCCAAGGGGTTCTGGGGCCAACGTCCTGACTTTC,CASSPRGSGANVLTF
TRBJ1-1,TRBV11-1,TRBD1,12,.,TGTGCCAGCAGCAGACAGGGGACTGAAGCTTTCTTT,CASSRQGTEAFF
TRBJ1-5,TRBV13,.,18,.,TGTGCCAGCAGCTTAGGCGGTTATACAGGGTCGAGCAATCAGCCCCAGCATTTT,CASSLGGYTGSSNQPQHF
TRBJ2-1,TRBV6-4,TRBD1,16,.,TGTGCCAGCAGTGATTTAGGACAGGGGGCGATTAATGAGCAGTTCTTC,CASSDLGQGAINEQFF
TRBJ2-7,TRBV20-1,TRBD1,15,.,TGCAGTGCTAGTGACTTGGGACAGACCTACTACGAGCAGTACTTC,CSASDLGQTYYEQYF
TRBJ2-3,TRBV7-9,.,14,.,TGTGCCAGCAGCTTAGCCGGGAGTGGAGATACGCAGTATTTT,CASSLAGSGDTQYF
TRBJ2-1,TRBV28,TRBD1,15,.,TGTGCCAGCAGTTTAGAGGGACAGGGGTTCAGTGAGCAGTTCTTC,CASSLEGQGFSEQFF
TRBJ2-3,TRBV6-2/TRBV6-3,.,16,.,TGTGCCAGCAGTGGGTGGACATCAACTAGCACAGATACGCAGTATTTT,CASSGWTSTSTDTQYF
TRBJ2-7,TRBV10-3,.,13,.,TGTGCCATCGGGGACACAACCTCCTACGAGCAGTACTTC,CAIGDTTSYEQYF
TRBJ1-2,TRBV7-2,.,14,.,TGTGCCAGCAGCTTTCTTGTGTCTAACTATGGCTACACCTTC,CASSFLVSNYGYTF
TRBJ2-3,TRBV15,.,14,.,TGTGCCACCAGCCGCCCGGGGGAGGCAGATACGCAGTATTTT,CATSRPGEADTQYF
TRBJ1-2,TRBV30,.,12,.,TGTGCCTGGAGTGCCAGGGGCTATGGCTACACCTTC,CAWSARGYGYTF
TRBJ1-5,TRBV28,.,14,.,TGTGCCAGCAGGTACCGGGAACGGTCTGGGCCCCAGCATTTT,CASRYRERSGPQHF
TRBJ1-4,TRBV28,.,14,.,TGTGCCAGCAACTTCCAGGGGTCTAATGAAAAACTGTTTTTT,CASNFQGSNEKLFF
TRBJ1-2,TRBV7-8,TRBD1,14,once,TGTGCCAGCAGAGAGAACAGGGGGATCTATGGCTACACCTTC,CASRENRGIYGYTF
TRBJ1-2,TRBV7-9,.,12,.,TGTGCCAGCAGCTCAGAGACTAGTGGCTACACCTTC,CASSSETSGYTF
TRBJ2-7,TRBV5-1,TRBD2,16,.,TGCGCCAGCAGCTCGACTAGCGGGAGGGTTCCTGGTGAGCAGTACTTC,CASSSTSGRVPGEQYF
TRBJ1-1,TRBV28,TRBD1,12,.,TGTGCCAGTGGGACAGGGAAATTTGAAGCTTTCTTT,CASGTGKFEAFF